This T cell receptor (beta chain) was sequenced for a study of blood T cells in healthy people across ages. Germline values: CDR1 DFQATT, CDR2 SNEGSKA (reference sequence). The germline V and J ends were trimmed by 3 bases and 4 bases, with 10 bases remaining between them. The CDR3 spans 13 residues. Primers used in a second PCR of about 6 to 12 cycles were a sample-barcoded 5' primer and a J-beta primer mix. Each CDR3 protein is one row after TCRdb ran MiXCR on the 5' RACE reads. This table has roughly 800,000 distinct CDR3 sequences, around 34% appearing once. Material: blood. The chain employs TRBV20-1 and TRBJ1-5; D unclear. This receptor was taken from a man in his late teens or twenties in good health. CDR3 DNA sequence: TGCAGTGCTAGCGAGAGGAGAAATCAGCCCCAGCATTTT. This sequence encodes CSASERRNQPQHF.